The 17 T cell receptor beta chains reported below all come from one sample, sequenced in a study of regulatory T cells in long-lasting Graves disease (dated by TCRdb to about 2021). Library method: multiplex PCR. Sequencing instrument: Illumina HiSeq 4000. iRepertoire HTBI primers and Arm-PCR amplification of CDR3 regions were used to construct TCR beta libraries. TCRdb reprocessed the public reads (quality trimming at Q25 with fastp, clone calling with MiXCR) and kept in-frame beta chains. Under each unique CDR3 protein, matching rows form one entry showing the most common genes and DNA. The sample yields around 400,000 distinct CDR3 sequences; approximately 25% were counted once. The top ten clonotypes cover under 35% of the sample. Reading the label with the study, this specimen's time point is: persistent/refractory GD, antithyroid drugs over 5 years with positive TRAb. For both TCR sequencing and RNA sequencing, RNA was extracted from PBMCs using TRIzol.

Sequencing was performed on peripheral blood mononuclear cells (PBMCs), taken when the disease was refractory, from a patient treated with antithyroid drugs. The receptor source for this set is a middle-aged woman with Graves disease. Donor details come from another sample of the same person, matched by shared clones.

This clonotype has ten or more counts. CDR3 amino acids: CASHRLAGRTGELFF. The CDR3, as DNA: TGTGCCAGCCACCGACTAGCGGGACGGACCGGGGAGCTGTTTTTT. This chain uses TRBV2 with TRBJ2-2, with 11 nucleotides matching TRBD2. With 8 bases clipped from V and 5 bases from J, the junction kept 7 bases outside the gene matches. The germline V gene has CDR1 SNHLY and CDR2 FYNNEI. This CDR3 is 15 amino acids long.

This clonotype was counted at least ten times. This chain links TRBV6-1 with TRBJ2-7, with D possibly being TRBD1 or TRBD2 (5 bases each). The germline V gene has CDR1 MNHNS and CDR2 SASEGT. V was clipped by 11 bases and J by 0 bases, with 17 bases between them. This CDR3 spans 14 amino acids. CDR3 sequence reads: CASARAGSSYEQYF. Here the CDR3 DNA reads TGTGCCTCAGCCCGGGCAGGGAGCTCCTACGAGCAGTACTTC.

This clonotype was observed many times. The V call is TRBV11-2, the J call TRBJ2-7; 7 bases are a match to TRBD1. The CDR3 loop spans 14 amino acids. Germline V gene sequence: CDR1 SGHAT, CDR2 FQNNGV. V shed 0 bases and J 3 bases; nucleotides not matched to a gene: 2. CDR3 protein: CASSLEAGGYEQYF. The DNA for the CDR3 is TGTGCCAGCAGCTTAGAGGCAGGGGGCTACGAGCAGTACTTC.

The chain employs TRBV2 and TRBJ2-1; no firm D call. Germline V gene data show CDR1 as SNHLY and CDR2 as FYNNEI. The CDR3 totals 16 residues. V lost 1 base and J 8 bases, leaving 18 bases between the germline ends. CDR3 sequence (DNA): TGTGCCAGCAGTGAAGGCTCACCTACTTGGGCCGATGAGCAGTTCTTC. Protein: CASSEGSPTWADEQFF.

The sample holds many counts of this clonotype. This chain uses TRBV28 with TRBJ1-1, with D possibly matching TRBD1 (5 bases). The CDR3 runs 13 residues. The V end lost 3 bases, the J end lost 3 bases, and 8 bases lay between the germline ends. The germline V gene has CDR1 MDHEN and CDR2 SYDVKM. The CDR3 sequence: CASSLRGDTEAFF. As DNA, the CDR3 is TGTGCCAGCAGTTTGAGGGGTGACACTGAAGCTTTCTTT.

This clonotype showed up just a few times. CDR3 coding DNA: TGTGCCACATCATCAGAGGCCCCCAATCAGCCCCAGCATTTT. Residues: CATSSEAPNQPQHF. The chain joins TRBV19 to TRBJ1-5; D is ambiguous. This CDR3 has 14 amino acids. Germline-derived CDR1 and CDR2 are LNHDA and SQIVND (reference sequence). The V end was cut by 10 bases, the J end by 3 bases, with 16 bases between.

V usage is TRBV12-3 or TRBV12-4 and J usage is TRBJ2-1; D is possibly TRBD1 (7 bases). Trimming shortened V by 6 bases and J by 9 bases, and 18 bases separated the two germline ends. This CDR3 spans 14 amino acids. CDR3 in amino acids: CASSRQGGLGEQFF. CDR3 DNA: TGTGCCAGCAGCCGCCAGGGGGGTCTAGGTGAGCAGTTCTTC.

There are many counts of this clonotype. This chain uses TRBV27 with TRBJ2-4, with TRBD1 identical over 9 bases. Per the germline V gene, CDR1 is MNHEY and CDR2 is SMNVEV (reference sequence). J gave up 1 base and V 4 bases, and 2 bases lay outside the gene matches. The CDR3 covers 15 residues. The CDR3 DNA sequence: TGTGCCAGCAGTTGGGGGACAGGGGCCAAAAACATTCAGTACTTC. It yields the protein CASSWGTGAKNIQYF.

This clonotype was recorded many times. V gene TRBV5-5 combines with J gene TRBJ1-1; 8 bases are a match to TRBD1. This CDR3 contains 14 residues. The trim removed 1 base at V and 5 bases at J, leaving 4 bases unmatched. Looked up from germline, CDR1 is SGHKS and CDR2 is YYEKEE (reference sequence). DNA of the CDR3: TGTGCCAGCAGCTTGACAGGGGGAAGTACTGAAGCTTTCTTT. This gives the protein CASSLTGGSTEAFF.

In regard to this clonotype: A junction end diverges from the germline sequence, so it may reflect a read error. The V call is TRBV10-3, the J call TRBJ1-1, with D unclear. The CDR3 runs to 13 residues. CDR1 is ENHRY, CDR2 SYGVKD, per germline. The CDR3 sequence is CATSAGLDTEAFF. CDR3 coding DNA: TGTGCCACCAGTGCGGGGTTAGACACTGAAGCTTTCTTT.

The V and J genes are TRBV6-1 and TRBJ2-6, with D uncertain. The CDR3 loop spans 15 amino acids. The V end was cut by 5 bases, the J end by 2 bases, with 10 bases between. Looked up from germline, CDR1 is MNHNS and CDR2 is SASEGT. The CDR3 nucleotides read TGTGCCAGCAGTAACGGAGTTGCTGGGGCCAACGTCCTGACTTTC. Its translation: CASSNGVAGANVLTF.

CDR3 in DNA: TGCGCCAGCAGCCGGGGTGGCACTGCCTTCTCTGGGGCCAACGTCCTGACTTTC. The encoded protein is CASSRGGTAFSGANVLTF. The rearrangement uses TRBV5-1 and TRBJ2-6, with D possibly TRBD2 on 5 matching bases. Looked up from germline, CDR1 is SGHRS and CDR2 is YFSETQ. The CDR3 is made up of 18 amino acids. V shed 4 bases and J shed 0 bases, with 17 bases lying between them.

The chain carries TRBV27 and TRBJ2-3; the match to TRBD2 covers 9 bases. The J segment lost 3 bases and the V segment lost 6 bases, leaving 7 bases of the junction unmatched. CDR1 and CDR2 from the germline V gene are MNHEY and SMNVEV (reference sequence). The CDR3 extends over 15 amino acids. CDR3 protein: CASREPGLATDTQYF. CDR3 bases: TGTGCCAGCAGAGAACCGGGACTAGCAACAGATACGCAGTATTTT.

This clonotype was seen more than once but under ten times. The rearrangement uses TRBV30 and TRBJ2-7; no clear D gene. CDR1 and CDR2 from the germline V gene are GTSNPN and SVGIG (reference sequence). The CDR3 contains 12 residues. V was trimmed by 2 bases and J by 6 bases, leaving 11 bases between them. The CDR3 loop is CAWSMNFLEQYF. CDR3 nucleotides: TGTGCCTGGAGTATGAATTTCCTCGAGCAGTACTTC.

The CDR3 nucleotides are TGTGCCGCCAACCACGGACCTCCCCAGGGGGACACCATATATTTT. This gives the protein CAANHGPPQGDTIYF. V usage is TRBV7-9 and J usage is TRBJ1-3; 7 nucleotides match TRBD1. V gave up 11 bases and J gave up 8 bases; unmatched junction bases: 18. Germline lookup yields CDR1 SEHNR and CDR2 FQNEAQ (reference sequence). There are 15 residues in the CDR3. Looking up the rest from reference TRBV7-9 and TRBJ1-3 gives the full variable domain: DTGVSQNPRHKITKRGQNVTFRCDPISEHNRLYWYRQTLGQGPEFLTYFQNEAQLEKSRLLSDRFSAERPKGSFSTLEIQRTEQGDSAMYLCAANHGPPQGDTIYFGEGSWLTVV.

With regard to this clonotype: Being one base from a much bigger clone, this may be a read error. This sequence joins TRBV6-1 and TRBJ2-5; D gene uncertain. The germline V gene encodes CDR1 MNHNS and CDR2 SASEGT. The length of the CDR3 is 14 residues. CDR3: CVSRPAGPQETQYF. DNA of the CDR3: TGTGTCAGCAGACCCGCAGGACCCCAAGAGACCCAGTACTTC.

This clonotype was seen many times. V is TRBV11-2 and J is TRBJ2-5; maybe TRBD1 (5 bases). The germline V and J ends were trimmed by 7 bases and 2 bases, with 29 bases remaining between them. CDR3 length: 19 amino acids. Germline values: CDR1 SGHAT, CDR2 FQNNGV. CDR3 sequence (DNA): TGTGCCAGCACCTTCGATTGGCAGGACCCGCAGGGTAATCAAGAGACCCAGTACTTC. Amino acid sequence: CASTFDWQDPQGNQETQYF.